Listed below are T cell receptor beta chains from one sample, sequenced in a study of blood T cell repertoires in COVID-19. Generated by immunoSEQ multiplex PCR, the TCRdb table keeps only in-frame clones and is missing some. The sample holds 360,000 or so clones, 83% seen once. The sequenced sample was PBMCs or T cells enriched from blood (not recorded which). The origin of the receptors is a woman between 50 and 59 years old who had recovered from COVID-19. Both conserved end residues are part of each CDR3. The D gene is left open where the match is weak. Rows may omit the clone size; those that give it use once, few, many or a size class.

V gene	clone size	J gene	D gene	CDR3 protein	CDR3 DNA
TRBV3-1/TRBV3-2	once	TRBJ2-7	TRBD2	CASSEAGIAGDPYEQYF	TGTGCCAGCAGCGAGGCCGGAATAGCGGGGGACCCCTACGAGCAGTACTTC
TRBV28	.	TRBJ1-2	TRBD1	CASLKQGDYGYTF	TGTGCCAGCTTGAAACAGGGGGACTATGGCTACACCTTC
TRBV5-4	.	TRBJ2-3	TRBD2	CASYATGGTDTQYF	TGTGCCAGCTACGCAACGGGAGGAACAGATACGCAGTATTTT
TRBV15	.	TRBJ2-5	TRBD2	CATSPGGAWETQYF	TGTGCCACCAGTCCCGGGGGGGCTTGGGAGACCCAGTACTTC
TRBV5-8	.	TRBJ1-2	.	CASSFVIQANGYTF	TGTGCCAGCAGCTTTGTTATCCAGGCCAATGGCTACACCTTC
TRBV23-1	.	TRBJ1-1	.	CASSQSRVVGTEAFF	TGCGCCAGCAGTCAATCCAGGGTGGTAGGTACTGAAGCTTTCTTT
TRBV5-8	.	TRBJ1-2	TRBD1	CASSPGDRGYTF	TGTGCCAGCAGCCCGGGGGACAGGGGCTACACCTTC
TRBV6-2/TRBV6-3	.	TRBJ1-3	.	CASSRDSGNTIYF	TGTGCCAGCAGTCGGGATTCTGGAAACACCATATATTTT
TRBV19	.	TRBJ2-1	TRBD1	CASSIARGPGNEQFF	TGTGCCAGTAGTATTGCCAGGGGGCCGGGGAATGAGCAGTTCTTC
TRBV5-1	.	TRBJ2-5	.	CASSLTSSRLSVRETQYF	TGCGCCAGCAGCTTGACTAGTTCTCGATTAAGTGTCCGAGAGACCCAGTACTTC
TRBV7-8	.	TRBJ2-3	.	CASSLTGPSTDTQYF	TGTGCCAGCAGCTTAACAGGTCCCAGCACAGATACGCAGTATTTT
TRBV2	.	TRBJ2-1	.	CASSADILFSYNEQFF	TGTGCCAGCAGCGCGGACATCCTCTTCTCCTACAATGAGCAGTTCTTC
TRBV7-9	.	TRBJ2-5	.	CASSLALSGNQETQYF	TGTGCCAGCAGCTTAGCGCTCTCAGGGAACCAAGAGACCCAGTACTTC
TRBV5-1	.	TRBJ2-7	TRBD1	CASSQGQGKGYEQYF	TGCGCCAGCAGCCAAGGACAGGGGAAAGGTTACGAGCAGTACTTC
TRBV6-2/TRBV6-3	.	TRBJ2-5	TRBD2	CASSSSGDRSRQETQYF	TGTGCCAGCAGTTCTAGCGGGGATCGAAGTCGGCAAGAGACCCAGTACTTC
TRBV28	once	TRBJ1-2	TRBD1	CASSTGQGNYGYTF	TGTGCCAGCAGCACGGGACAGGGTAACTATGGCTACACCTTC
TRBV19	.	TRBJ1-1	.	CASSEDSRNTEAFF	TGTGCCAGTAGTGAAGACAGCCGGAACACTGAAGCTTTCTTT
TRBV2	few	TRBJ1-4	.	CASRAGASSATNEKLFF	TGTGCCAGCAGGGCAGGGGCTTCCAGCGCAACTAATGAAAAACTGTTTTTT
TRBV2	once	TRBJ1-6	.	CASAQALESPLHF	TGTGCCAGCGCACAGGCCCTCGAGTCACCCCTCCACTTT
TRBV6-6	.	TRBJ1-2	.	CASTLTSNSGYTF	TGTGCCAGCACCCTGACATCCAACTCTGGCTACACCTTC
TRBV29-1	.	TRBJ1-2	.	CSVETGNGYTF	TGCAGCGTTGAAACAGGGAATGGCTACACCTTC
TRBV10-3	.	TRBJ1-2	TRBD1	CAISETGGRNGYTF	TGTGCCATCAGTGAAACAGGGGGCCGGAATGGCTACACCTTC
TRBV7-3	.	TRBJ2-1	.	CASSPPGGPYNEQFF	TGTGCCAGCAGCCCCCCCGGGGGACCCTACAATGAGCAGTTCTTC
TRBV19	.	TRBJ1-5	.	CASSIARTEINQPQHF	TGTGCCAGTAGTATAGCCCGGACAGAGATAAATCAGCCCCAGCATTTT
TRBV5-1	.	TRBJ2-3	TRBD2	CASSSGLAGTDTQYF	TGCGCCAGCAGCTCGGGACTAGCTGGCACAGATACGCAGTATTTT
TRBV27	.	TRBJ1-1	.	CASSTIRVWNTEAFF	TGTGCCAGCAGTACGATCAGGGTATGGAACACTGAAGCTTTCTTT
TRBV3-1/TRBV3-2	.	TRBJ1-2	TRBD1	CASSFWDSNYGYTF	TGTGCCAGCAGCTTCTGGGACAGTAACTATGGCTACACCTTC
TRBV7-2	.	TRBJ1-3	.	CASSLGRGNTIYF	TGTGCCAGCAGCTTAGGCAGGGGAAACACCATATATTTT
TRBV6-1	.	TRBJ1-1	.	CASSEYPEAFF	TGTGCCAGCAGTGAATATCCTGAAGCTTTCTTT
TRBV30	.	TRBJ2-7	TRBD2	CAWSRTSGAYEQYF	TGTGCCTGGAGTAGGACTAGCGGTGCCTACGAGCAGTACTTC
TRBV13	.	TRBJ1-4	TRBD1	CASSLGRQGGNEKLFF	TGTGCCAGCAGCTTAGGTCGACAGGGCGGGAATGAAAAACTGTTTTTT
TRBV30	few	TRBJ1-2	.	CAWSLDSPYYGYTF	TGTGCCTGGAGTTTAGACAGCCCCTACTATGGCTACACCTTC
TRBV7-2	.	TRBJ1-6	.	CASSAATTGSYNSPLHF	TGTGCCAGCAGCGCGGCCACCACAGGGTCCTATAATTCACCCCTCCACTTT
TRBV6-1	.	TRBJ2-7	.	CASSDLPSGEQYF	TGTGCCAGCAGTGACCTCCCCTCGGGCGAGCAGTACTTC
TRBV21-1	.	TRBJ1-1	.	CASSVIRDRGRSGREAFF	TGTGCCAGCAGTGTCATCCGGGACAGGGGGCGCAGTGGGCGAGAAGCTTTCTTT
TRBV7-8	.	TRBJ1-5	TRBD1	CASSLGSGTGISNQPQHF	TGTGCCAGCAGCTTAGGTTCGGGGACAGGAATTAGCAATCAGCCCCAGCATTTT
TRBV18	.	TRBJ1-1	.	CASSPLLVQMNTEAFF	TGTGCCAGCTCACCTCTCCTTGTGCAGATGAACACTGAAGCTTTCTTT
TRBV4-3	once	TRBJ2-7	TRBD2	CASSQLAGHEQYF	TGCGCCAGCAGCCAACTAGCGGGTCACGAGCAGTACTTC
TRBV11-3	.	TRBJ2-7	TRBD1	CASSLRQGVYEQYF	TGTGCCAGCAGCTTAAGACAGGGGGTCTACGAGCAGTACTTC
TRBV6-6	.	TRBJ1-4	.	CASSRRGTNEKLFF	TGTGCCAGCAGCCGTCGGGGGACTAATGAAAAACTGTTTTTT
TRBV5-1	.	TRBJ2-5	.	CASSLDPLPEAQYF	TGCGCCAGCAGCTTGGATCCCTTGCCTGAGGCCCAGTACTTC
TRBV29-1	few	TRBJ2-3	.	CSVATGLWDTQYF	TGCAGCGTTGCAACAGGGCTTTGGGATACGCAGTATTTT
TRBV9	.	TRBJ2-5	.	CASSVAGGKETQYF	TGTGCCAGCAGCGTAGCTGGGGGGAAGGAGACCCAGTACTTC
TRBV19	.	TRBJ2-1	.	CASRSGSSHEQFF	TGTGCCAGTAGATCCGGGAGCAGCCATGAGCAGTTCTTC
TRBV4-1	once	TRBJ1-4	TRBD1	CASSQAGTGGNEKLFF	TGCGCCAGCAGCCAAGCCGGGACAGGGGGAAATGAAAAACTGTTTTTT
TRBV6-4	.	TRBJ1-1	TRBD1	CASSPESGGLVLTEAFF	TGTGCCAGCAGCCCTGAGTCAGGGGGCTTAGTCTTAACTGAAGCTTTCTTT
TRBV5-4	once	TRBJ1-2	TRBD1	CASSLVRQGARGYTF	TGTGCCAGCAGCTTGGTCCGACAGGGGGCGCGTGGCTACACCTTC
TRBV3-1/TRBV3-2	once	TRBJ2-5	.	CASSQSSGRETQYF	TGTGCCAGCAGCCAAAGCTCAGGGCGGGAGACCCAGTACTTC
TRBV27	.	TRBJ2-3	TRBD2	CASSPMTSGVTDTQYF	TGTGCCAGCAGTCCCATGACTAGCGGGGTCACAGATACGCAGTATTTT
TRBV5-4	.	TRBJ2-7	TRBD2	CASSLGGTSGTYEQYF	TGTGCCAGCAGCCTCGGAGGGACTAGCGGGACCTACGAGCAGTACTTC
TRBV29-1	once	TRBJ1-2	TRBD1	CSVSTGSGYTF	TGCAGCGTATCGACAGGGTCGGGCTACACCTTC
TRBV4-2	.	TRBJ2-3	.	CASSQDVEGNTDTQYF	TGTGCCAGCAGCCAAGATGTCGAGGGTAACACAGATACGCAGTATTTT
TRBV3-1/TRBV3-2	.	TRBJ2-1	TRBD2	CASSQTSGGNNEQFF	TGTGCCAGCAGCCAGACTAGCGGTGGGAACAATGAGCAGTTCTTC
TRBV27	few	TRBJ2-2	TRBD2	CASSLLAGVTSGELFF	TGTGCCAGCAGTTTACTAGCGGGAGTGACGTCCGGGGAGCTGTTTTTT
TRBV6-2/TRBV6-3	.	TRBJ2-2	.	CASSQLNTGELFF	TGTGCCAGCAGCCAACTCAACACCGGGGAGCTGTTTTTT